The TCR beta chain described here comes from a study of blood T cell repertoires in COVID-19 (dated by TCRdb to the early 2020s). At the level of the whole study: Samples from collaborators originated in the United States, Italy and Spain and spanned both the acute and convalescent phases of COVID-19. Samples were obtained from the ongoing ImmuneRACE study (first 160 participants) and from 1,000 to 1,500 subjects provided by 6 global collaborators. The repertoires were released in a freely available public database intended as a resource for research on the immune response to SARS-CoV-2. Where available, HLA class I and class II types were obtained from metadata supplied by the sample provider rather than from assay-based typing. The sample metadata nearly always contained a de-identified subject ID, COVID-19 status, age in years and sex. The dataset comprised deeply sampled blood TCRbeta repertoires from subjects exposed to, actively infected with, or recovered from COVID-19. The prospective study material was composed of cDNA or gDNA derived from T cells, B-cell-depleted T cells, or PBMCs. Study-level results and caveats: The quantity of clinical and demographic metadata differed by source and by participant and was supplied without curation.

As to this clone: Its antigen specificity is not known. Per-nucleotide qualities are absent, and no much larger clonotype sits a single base away.

The collaborating institutions used their own protocols to collect whole blood in K2EDTA tubes. For TCRbeta analysis, collaborator samples were shipped as frozen whole blood, as isolated PBMCs, or as DNA extracted from either sample type. TCRbeta CDR3 regions were amplified from genomic DNA using the immunoSEQ Assay, a bias-controlled multiplex PCR. The original pipeline was this. The number of nucleated cells in each sample was estimated by amplification of reference gene primers within the assay. Sequence reads were collapsed and filtered to measure the absolute abundance of every unique TCRbeta CDR3 rearrangement. For each sample, productive Simpson clonality was calculated by taking the square root of Simpson's diversity index across productive rearrangements. The source is immuneACCESS, and TCRdb retained only in-frame sequences with V and J called. Part of the clones is not carried over; for the studies checked, unresolved V genes explain less than half of this, and the remainder is unexplained. That table furnishes V, J and clone size, whereas the DNA furnished D and trimming. The sample contains about 80,000 clones, approximately 80% of them found a single time. The ten largest clones capture 18% of the sample.

There are 12 amino acids in the CDR3, from cysteine to phenylalanine inclusive. The kept DNA is CDR3 alone, 36 bases in frame from the first base. The germline V gene provides CDR1 MNHEY and CDR2 SVGEGT. Between the V and J ends, shortened by 4 bases and 6 bases respectively, the junction contains 9 bases. This clonotype was obtained from a man older than 75 with active or convalescent COVID-19. Here the chain combines TRBV6-2 or TRBV6-3 and TRBJ1-2, with TRBD1 as a weak D call on 5 bases. The sample taken for sequencing was peripheral blood. The CDR3 corresponds to CASSSGVHGYTF. The nucleotide sequence is TGTGCCAGCAGTTCGGGGGTCCATGGCTACACCTTC.